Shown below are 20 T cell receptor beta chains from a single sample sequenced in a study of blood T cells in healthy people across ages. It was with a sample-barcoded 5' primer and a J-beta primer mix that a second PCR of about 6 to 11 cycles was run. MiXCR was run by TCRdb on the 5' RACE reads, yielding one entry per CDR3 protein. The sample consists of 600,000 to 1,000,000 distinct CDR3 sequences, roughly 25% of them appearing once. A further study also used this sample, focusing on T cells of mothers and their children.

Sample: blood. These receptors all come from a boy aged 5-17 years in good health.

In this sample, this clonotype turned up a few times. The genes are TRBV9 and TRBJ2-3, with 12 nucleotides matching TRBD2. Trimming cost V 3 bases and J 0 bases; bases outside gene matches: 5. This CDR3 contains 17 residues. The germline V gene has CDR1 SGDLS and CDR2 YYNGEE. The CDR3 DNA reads TGTGCCAGCAGCGAGGGACTAGCGGGCTCTAGCACAGATACGCAGTATTTT. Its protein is CASSEGLAGSSTDTQYF.

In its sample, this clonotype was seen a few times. The chain's CDR3 is CAISDSSSRGAYNEQFF. CDR3 bases: TGTGCCATCAGTGATTCTTCCTCCCGTGGGGCCTACAATGAGCAGTTCTTC. This rearrangement joins TRBV10-3 to TRBJ2-1; D not certain. V lost 3 bases and J 2 bases, leaving 17 bases between the germline ends. Germline V gene data show CDR1 as ENHRY and CDR2 as SYGVKD. The CDR3 runs 17 residues.

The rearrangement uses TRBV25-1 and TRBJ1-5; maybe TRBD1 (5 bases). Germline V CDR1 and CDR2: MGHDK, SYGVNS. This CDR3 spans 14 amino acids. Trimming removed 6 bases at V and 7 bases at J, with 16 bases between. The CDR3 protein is CASRRVGEGQPQHF. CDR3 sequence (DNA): TGTGCCAGCAGACGGGTGGGGGAAGGCCAGCCCCAGCATTTT.

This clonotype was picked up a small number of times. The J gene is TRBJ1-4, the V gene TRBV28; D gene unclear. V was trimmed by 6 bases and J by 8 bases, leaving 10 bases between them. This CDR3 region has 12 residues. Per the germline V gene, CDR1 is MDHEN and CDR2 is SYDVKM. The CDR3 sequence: CASREASEKLFF. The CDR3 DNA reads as TGTGCCAGCAGAGAGGCGTCAGAAAAACTGTTTTTT.

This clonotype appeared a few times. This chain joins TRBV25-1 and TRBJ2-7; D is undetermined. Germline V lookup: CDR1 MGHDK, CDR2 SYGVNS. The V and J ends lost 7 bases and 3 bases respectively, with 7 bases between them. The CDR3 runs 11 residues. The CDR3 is CASTNYYEQYF. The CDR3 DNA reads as TGTGCCAGCACAAATTACTACGAGCAGTACTTC.

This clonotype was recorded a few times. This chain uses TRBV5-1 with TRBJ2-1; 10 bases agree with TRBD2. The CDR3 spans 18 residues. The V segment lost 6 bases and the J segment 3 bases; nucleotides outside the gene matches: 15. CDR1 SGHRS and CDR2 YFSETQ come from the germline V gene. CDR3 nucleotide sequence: TGCGCCAGCACCCCCGAGGCCCCTGGACTAGCGGACTACAATGAGCAGTTCTTC. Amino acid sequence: CASTPEAPGLADYNEQFF.

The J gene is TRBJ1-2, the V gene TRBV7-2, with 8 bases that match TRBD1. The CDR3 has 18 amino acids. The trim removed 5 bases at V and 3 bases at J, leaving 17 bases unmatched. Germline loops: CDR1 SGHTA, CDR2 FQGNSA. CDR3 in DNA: TGTGCCAGCAGCCCGCGAGGACAGGGTATCCGCCTCGACTATGGCTACACCTTC. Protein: CASSPRGQGIRLDYGYTF.

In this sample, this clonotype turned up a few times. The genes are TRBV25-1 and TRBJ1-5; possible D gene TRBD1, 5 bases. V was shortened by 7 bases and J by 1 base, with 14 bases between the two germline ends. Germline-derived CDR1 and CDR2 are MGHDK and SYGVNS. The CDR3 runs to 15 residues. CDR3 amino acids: CASNKVRDSNQPQHF. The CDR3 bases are TGTGCCAGCAATAAAGTCCGGGACAGCAATCAGCCCCAGCATTTT.

CDR3 sequence (DNA): TGTGCCAGCAGTTCCTTAGACAGGGTCTTAGCCAAAAACATTCAGTACTTC. Protein product: CASSSLDRVLAKNIQYF. This chain uses TRBV28 with TRBJ2-4, with 7 bases lining up with TRBD1. V trimming: 4 bases; J trimming: 0 bases; junction bases outside the gene matches: 9. The germline V gene encodes CDR1 MDHEN and CDR2 SYDVKM. This CDR3 is 17 amino acids long.

The CDR3 nucleotides read TGTGCCAGCAGTTTAGCGCTAAGGACTAGCCCCCTGGCCGAGCAGTACTTC. Amino acid sequence: CASSLALRTSPLAEQYF. The chain combines TRBV12-3 or TRBV12-4 with TRBJ2-7; 8 bases agree with TRBD2. J gave up 6 bases and V 0 bases, and 13 bases lay outside the gene matches. The CDR3 runs 17 residues.

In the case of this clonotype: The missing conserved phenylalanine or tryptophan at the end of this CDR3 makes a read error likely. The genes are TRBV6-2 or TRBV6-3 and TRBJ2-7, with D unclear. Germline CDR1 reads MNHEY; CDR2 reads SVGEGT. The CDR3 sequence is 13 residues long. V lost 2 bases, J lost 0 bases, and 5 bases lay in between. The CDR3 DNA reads TGTGCCAGCAGTTACGCCAACTCCTACGAGCAGTACCTC. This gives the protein CASSYANSYEQYL.

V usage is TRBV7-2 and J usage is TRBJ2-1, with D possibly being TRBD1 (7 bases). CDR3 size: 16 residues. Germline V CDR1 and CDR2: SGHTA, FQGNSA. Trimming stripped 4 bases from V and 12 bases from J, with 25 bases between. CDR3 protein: CASSSQSGGPTMLQFF. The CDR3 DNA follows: TGTGCCAGCAGCTCCCAATCAGGGGGGCCTACAATGTTGCAGTTCTTC.

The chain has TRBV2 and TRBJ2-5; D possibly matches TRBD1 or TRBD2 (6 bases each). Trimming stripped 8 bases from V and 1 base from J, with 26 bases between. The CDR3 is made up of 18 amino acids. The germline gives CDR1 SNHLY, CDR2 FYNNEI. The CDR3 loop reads CASRRGPQGRGAQETQYF. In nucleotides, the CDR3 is TGTGCCAGCCGCCGGGGCCCGCAAGGAAGGGGGGCCCAAGAGACCCAGTACTTC.

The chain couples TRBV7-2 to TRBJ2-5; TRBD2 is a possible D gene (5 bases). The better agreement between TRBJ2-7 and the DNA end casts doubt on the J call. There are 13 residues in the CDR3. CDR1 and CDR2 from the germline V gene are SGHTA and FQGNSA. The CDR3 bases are TGTGCCAGCAGCTCCCGGGATCCCTACGAGCAGTACTTC. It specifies CASSSRDPYEQYF.

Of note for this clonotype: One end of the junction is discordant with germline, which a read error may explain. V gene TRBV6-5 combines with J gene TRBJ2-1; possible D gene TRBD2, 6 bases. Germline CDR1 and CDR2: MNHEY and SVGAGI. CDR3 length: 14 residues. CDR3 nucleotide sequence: TGTGCCAGCAGTCGTAGGCGGGGATACAATGGGCAGTTCTTC. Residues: CASSRRRGYNGQFF.

This chain's CDR3 is CSATGISGSSDTQYF. The CDR3 DNA is TGCAGTGCCACGGGAATCAGCGGGAGCTCAGATACGCAGTATTTT. The chain is built from TRBV20-1 and TRBJ2-3; TRBD2 agrees at 8 bases. The J segment lost 4 bases and the V segment lost 6 bases, leaving 12 bases of the junction unmatched. Germline V gene sequence: CDR1 DFQATT, CDR2 SNEGSKA (reference sequence). The CDR3 consists of 15 residues.

CDR3: CASSFSPGGAGEKLFF. CDR3 DNA: TGTGCCAGCAGCTTCAGCCCAGGGGGCGCAGGCGAAAAACTGTTTTTT. This chain connects TRBV7-8 to TRBJ1-4, with 8 nucleotides matching TRBD1. This CDR3 is built from 16 residues. V shed 3 bases, J shed 8 bases, and the junction held 11 bases outside the gene matches. Germline CDR1 SGHVS, CDR2 FQNEAQ.

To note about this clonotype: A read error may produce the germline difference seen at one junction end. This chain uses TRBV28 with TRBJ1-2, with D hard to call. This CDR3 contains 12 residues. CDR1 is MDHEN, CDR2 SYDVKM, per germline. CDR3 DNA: TGTGCCAGCGGCAGACCGATTAAAGGCTACATCTTC. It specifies CASGRPIKGYIF.

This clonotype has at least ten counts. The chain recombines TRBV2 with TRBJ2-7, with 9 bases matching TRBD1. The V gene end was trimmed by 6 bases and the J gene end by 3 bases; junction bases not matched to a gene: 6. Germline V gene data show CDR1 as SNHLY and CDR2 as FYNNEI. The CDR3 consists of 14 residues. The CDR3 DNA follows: TGTGCCAGCAGCCCGAGGACAGGGGTCTACGAGCAGTACTTC. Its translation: CASSPRTGVYEQYF.

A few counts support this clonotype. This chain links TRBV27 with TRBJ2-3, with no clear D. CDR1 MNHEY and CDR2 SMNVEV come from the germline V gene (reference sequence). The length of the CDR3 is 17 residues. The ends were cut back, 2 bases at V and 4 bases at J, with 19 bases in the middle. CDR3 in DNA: TGTGCCAGCAGTTTAATGTCTATCATCGGCCCCTCAGATACGCAGTATTTT. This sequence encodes CASSLMSIIGPSDTQYF.